These T cell receptor beta chains were read from a single sample in a study of CD8+CD57+ T cells in acquired aplastic anemia. TCRdb reprocessed the reads with MiXCR, giving one entry per CDR3 protein. The repertoire holds under 500,000 distinct CDR3 sequences, with approximately 33% as singletons. Sequenced input: sorted CD4+, CD8+, or CD8+CD57+ T cells (not recorded which) from PBMCs. These receptors were obtained from a human donor with aplastic anemia. The CDR3 runs from the conserved cysteine through the conserved F or W. A D gene is named only where the DNA matches it firmly.

CDR3aa | d_gene | v_gene
CAISGTGGSYEQYF | TRBD1 | TRBV10-3
CASTATSGTDTQYF | TRBD2 | TRBV7-2
CASSAGLAFYEQYF | . | TRBV9
CASSLALLPGQGYYGYTF | TRBD1 | TRBV5-1
CAGSGTSLDTQYF | . | TRBV7-9
CASSLWGEAIQYF | . | TRBV7-8
CASKGRSGDYEQYF | . | TRBV6-1
CASSHRDHSYNEQFF | . | TRBV24-1
CSARRPRLRTEAFF | . | TRBV20-1
CASSPDNLSQSPLHF | . | TRBV7-9
CASSPLGPNYGYTF | . | TRBV5-6
CASSLALGITYGYTF | . | TRBV12-3/TRBV12-4
CASSPGVGGDEQYF | TRBD2 | TRBV4-2
CASRLSPHEAFF | . | TRBV2
CASSLGGGQGHGYTF | TRBD1 | TRBV7-9
CASSSGVRANEKLFF | . | TRBV12-3/TRBV12-4
CASRRGQVQNYGYTF | TRBD1 | TRBV6-1